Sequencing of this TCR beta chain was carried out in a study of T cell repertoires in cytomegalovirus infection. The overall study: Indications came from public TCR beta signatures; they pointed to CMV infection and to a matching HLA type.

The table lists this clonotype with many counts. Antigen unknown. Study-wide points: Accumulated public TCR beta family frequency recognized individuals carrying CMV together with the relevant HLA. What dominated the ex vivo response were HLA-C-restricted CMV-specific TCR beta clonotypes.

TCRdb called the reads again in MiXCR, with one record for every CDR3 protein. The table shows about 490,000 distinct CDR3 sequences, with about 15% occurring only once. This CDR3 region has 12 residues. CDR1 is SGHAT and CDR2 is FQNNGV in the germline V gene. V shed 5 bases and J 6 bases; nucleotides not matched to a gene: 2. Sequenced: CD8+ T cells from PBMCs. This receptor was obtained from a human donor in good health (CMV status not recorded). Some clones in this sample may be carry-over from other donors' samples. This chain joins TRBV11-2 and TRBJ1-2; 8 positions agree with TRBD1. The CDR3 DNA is TGTGCCAGCAGCCCGGACAGGGATGGCTACACCTTC. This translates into CASSPDRDGYTF.